This TCR beta chain was observed in a study of T-cell reconstitution after alpha-beta-depleted transplantation in children. Study-wide results and caveats: At the one-year point after transplant, T-cell counts and TCRbeta diversity were found to come mostly from T cells that had been newly produced. Alpha-beta T cells present about two months after transplant were reported to originate from several hundred expanded graft clones. Recipient T cells and thymic progenitors that survived were the source of the high TCRbeta diversity seen at day 60 in some patients.

About this clonotype: The antigen is unknown.

The CDR3 covers 13 residues. The ends were cut back, 5 bases at V and 4 bases at J, with 11 bases in the middle. Germline CDR1 reads SEHNR; CDR2 reads FQNEAQ (reference sequence). Unique molecular identifiers were built into the TCRbeta library. TCRdb recomputed calls from the PCR reads with MiXCR, one row per CDR3 protein. The data show 350,000 to 500,000 distinct CDR3 sequences, around two fifths seen once. The clonotype was recovered from a girl aged 2-10 years with aplastic anemia, due to receive a stem cell transplant. The sample in question was PBMCs, obtained before TCRalphabeta/CD19-depleted stem cell transplant. The chain carries TRBV7-9 and TRBJ1-2; D unresolved. CDR3 loop: CASSIREVYGYTF. The CDR3 DNA reads as TGTGCCAGCAGCATTAGGGAAGTCTATGGCTACACCTTC.